This T cell receptor (beta chain) was recovered during a study of blood T cell repertoires in COVID-19. Study-wide context: PBMCs, B-cell-depleted T cells, or T cells provided the cDNA or gDNA that made up the material.

Trimming removed 7 bases from V and 7 bases from J; junction bases left unmatched: 9. The germline CDR1 and CDR2 sequences are PRHDT and FYEKMQ (reference sequence). The length of the CDR3 is 14 residues. Original analysis: Amplified reference gene primers provided the basis for estimating nucleated cell counts. Using immunoSEQ multiplex PCR, the repertoire was profiled, and TCRdb retains in-frame clones only, with some absent. V, J and clone size are taken as reported in that table, and D and trimming were inferred from the DNA itself. The table lists some 300,000 clones, 80% to 90% of them singletons.

The gene calls are TRBV13 and TRBJ2-1; 8 bases line up with TRBD1. The source of this sequence is a woman aged 70-85 years with COVID-19, enrolled during active disease. The source material was peripheral blood. The DNA for the CDR3 is TGTGCCAGCAAAACCGGGACAGGAGGTAATGAGCAGTTCTTC. Translating it yields CASKTGTGGNEQFF.